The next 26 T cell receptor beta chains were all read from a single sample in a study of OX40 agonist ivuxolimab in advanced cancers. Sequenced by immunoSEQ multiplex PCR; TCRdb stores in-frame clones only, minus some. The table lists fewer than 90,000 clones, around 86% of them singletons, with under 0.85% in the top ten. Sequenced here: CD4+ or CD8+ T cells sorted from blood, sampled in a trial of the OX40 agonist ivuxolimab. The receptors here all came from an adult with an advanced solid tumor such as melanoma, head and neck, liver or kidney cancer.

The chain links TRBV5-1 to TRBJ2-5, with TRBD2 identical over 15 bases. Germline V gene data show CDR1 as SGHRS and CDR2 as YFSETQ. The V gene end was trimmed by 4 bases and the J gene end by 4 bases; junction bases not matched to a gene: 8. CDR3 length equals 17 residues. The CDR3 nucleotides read TGCGCCAGCAGCCCGGGGACTAGCGGGAGGCTAAGAGAGACCCAGTACTTC. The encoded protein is CASSPGTSGRLRETQYF.

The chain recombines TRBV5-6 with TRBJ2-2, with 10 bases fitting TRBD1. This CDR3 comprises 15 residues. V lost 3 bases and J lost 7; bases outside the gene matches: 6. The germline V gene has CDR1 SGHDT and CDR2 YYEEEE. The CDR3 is CASSWGTGVVGELFF. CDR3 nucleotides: TGTGCCAGCAGCTGGGGGACAGGGGTTGTCGGGGAGCTGTTTTTT.

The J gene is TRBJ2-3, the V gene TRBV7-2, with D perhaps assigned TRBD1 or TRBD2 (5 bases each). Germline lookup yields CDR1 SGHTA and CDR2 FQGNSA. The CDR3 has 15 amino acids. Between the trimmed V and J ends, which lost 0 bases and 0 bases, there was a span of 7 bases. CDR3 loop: CASSLAGVSTDTQYF. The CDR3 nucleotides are TGTGCCAGCAGCTTAGCGGGGGTAAGCACAGATACGCAGTATTTT.

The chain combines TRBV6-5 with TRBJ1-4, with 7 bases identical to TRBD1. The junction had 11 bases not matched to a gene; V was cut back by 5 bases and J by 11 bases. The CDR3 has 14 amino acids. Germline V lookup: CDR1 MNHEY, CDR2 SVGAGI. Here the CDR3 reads CASSKDRRRGKLFF. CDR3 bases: TGTGCCAGCAGTAAGGACAGGCGTCGGGGTAAACTGTTTTTT.

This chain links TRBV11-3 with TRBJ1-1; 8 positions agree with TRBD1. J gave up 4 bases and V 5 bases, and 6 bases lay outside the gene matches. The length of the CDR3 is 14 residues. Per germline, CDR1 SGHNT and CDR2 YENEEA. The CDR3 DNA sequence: TGTGCCAGCAGCCAACAGGGGGTGGCCACTGAAGCTTTCTTT. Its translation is CASSQQGVATEAFF.

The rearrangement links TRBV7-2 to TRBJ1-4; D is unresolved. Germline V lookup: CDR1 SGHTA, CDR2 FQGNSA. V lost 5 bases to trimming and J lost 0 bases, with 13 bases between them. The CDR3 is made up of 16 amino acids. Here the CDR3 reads CASSTSPSATNEKLFF. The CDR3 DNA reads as TGTGCCAGCAGCACTAGTCCGAGCGCAACTAATGAAAAACTGTTTTTT.

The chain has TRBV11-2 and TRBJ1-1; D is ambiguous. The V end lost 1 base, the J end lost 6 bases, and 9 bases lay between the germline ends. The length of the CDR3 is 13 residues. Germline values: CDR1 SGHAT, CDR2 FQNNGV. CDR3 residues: CASSLGMRSEAFF. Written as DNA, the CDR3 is TGTGCCAGCAGCTTAGGGATGCGGTCTGAAGCTTTCTTT.

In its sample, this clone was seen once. The CDR3 loop reads CASSVGGDTQYF. CDR3 coding DNA: TGTGCCAGCAGTGTAGGGGGAGATACGCAGTATTTT. This chain connects TRBV2 to TRBJ2-3; possible D gene TRBD1, 6 bases. V lost 4 bases, J lost 5 bases, and 7 bases lay in between. The CDR3 totals 12 residues. The V gene's germline CDR1 is SNHLY and CDR2 FYNNEI. Based on the CDR3 plus reference TRBV2 and TRBJ2-3, the full variable domain is EPEVTQTPSHQVTQMGQEVILRCVPISNHLYFYWYRQILGQKVEFLVSFYNNEISEKSEIFDDQFSVERPDGSNFTLKIRSTKLEDSAMYFCASSVGGDTQYFGPGTRLTVL.

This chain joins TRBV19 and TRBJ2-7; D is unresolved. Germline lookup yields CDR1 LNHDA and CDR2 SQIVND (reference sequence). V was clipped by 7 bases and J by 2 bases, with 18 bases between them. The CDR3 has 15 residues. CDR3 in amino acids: CASKLIRAPPYEQYF. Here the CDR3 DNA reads TGTGCCAGTAAATTGATCCGGGCGCCCCCCTACGAGCAGTACTTC.

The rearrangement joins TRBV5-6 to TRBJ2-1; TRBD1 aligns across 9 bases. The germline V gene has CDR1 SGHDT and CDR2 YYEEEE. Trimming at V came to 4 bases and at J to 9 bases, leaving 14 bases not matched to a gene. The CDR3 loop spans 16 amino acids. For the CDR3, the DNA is TGTGCCAGCAGCATTACCGGGACAGGGCTTGGAGGTGAGCAGTTCTTC. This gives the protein CASSITGTGLGGEQFF.

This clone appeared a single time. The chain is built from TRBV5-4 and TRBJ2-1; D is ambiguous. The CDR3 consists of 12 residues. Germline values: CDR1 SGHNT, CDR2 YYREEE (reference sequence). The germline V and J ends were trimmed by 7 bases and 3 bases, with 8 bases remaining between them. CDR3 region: CASAKDYNEQFF. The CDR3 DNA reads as TGTGCCAGCGCCAAAGACTACAATGAGCAGTTCTTC.

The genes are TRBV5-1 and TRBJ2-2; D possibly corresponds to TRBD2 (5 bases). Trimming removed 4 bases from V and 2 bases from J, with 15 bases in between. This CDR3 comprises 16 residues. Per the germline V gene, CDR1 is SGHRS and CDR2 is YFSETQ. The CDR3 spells CASSPSRGRNTGELFF. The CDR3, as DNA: TGCGCCAGCAGCCCTAGTAGAGGGCGTAACACCGGGGAGCTGTTTTTT.

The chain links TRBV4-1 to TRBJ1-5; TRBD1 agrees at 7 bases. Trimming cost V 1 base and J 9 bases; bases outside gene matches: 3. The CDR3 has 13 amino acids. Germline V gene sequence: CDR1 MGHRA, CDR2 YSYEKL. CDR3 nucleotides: TGCGCCAGCAGCCAAGGACAGGGATTGCCCCAGCATTTT. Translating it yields CASSQGQGLPQHF.

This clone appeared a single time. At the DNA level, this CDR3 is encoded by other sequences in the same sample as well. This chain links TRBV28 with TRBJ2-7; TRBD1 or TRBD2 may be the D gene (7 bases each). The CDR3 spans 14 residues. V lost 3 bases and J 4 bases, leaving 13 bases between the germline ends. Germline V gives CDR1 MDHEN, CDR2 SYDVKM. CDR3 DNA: TGTGCCAGCAGTTTGGCAGGGGGGGTATACGAGCAGTACTTC. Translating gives CASSLAGGVYEQYF.

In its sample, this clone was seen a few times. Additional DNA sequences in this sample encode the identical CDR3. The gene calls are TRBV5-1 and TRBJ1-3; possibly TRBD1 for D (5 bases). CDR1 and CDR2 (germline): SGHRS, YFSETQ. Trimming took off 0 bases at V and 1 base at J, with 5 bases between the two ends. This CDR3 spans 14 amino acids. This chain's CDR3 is CASSLGGSGNTIYF. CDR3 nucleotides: TGCGCCAGCAGCTTGGGGGGGTCTGGAAACACCATATATTTT.

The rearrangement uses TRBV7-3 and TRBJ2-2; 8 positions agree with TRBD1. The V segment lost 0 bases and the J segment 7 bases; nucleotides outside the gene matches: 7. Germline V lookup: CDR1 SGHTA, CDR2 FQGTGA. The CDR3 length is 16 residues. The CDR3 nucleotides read TGTGCCAGCAGCTTAACTCCGGGACAGGCAATCGGGGAGCTGTTTTTT. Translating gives CASSLTPGQAIGELFF.

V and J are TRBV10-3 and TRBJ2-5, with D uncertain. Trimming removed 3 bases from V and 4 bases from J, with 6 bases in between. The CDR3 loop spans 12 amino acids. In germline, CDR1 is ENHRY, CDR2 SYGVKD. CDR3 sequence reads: CAISENPETQYF. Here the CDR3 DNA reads TGTGCCATCAGTGAAAACCCAGAGACCCAGTACTTC.

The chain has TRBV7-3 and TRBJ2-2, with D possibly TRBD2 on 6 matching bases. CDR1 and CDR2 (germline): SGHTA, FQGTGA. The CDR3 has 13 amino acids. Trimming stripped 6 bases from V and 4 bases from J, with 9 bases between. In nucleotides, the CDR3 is TGTGCCAGCAGGCAGGAGGGCACCGGGGAGCTGTTTTTT. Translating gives CASRQEGTGELFF.

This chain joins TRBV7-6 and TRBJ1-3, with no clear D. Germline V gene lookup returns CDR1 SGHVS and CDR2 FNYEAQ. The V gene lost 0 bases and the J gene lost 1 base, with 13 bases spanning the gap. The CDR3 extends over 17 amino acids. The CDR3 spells CASSLATPSLSGNTIYF. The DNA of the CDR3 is TGTGCCAGCAGCTTAGCGACCCCCAGCCTTTCTGGAAACACCATATATTTT.

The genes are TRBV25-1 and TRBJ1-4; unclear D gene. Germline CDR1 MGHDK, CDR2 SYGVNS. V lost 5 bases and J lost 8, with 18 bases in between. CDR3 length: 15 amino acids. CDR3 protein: CASSPKGPLTEKLFF. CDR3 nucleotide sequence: TGTGCCAGCAGTCCGAAGGGCCCCTTAACCGAAAAACTGTTTTTT. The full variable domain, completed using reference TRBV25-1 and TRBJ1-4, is EADIYQTPRYLVIGTGKKITLECSQTMGHDKMYWYQQDPGMELHLIHYSYGVNSTEKGDLSSESTVSRIRTEHFPLTLESARPSHTSQYLCASSPKGPLTEKLFFGSGTQLSVL.

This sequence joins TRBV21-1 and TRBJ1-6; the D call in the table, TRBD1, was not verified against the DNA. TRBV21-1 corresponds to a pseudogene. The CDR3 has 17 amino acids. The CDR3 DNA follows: TGTGCCAGCAGCTCAGTAACCGGGACAGGGCCTAATTCACCCCTCCACTTT. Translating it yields CASSSVTGTGPNSPLHF.

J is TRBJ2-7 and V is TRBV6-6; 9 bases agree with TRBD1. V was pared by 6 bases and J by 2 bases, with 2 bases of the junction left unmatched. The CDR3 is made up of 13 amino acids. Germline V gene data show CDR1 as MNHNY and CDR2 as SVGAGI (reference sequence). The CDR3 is CASSRDRAYEQYF. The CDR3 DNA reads TGTGCCAGCAGCCGGGACAGGGCCTACGAGCAGTACTTC.

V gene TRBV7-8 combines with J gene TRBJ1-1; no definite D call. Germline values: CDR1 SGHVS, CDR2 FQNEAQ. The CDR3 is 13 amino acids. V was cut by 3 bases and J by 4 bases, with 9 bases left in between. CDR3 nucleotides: TGTGCCAGCAGCTTCGACGAGCTCACTGAAGCTTTCTTT. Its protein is CASSFDELTEAFF.

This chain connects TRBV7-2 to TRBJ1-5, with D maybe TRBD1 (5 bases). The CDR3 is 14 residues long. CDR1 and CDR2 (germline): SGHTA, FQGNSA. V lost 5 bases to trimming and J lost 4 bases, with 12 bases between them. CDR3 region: CASSPQGTNQPQHF. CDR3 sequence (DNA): TGTGCCAGCAGCCCTCAGGGAACAAATCAGCCCCAGCATTTT. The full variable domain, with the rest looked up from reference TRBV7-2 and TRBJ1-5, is GAGVSQSPSNKVTEKGKDVELRCDPISGHTALYWYRQSLGQGLEFLIYFQGNSAPDKSGLPSDRFSAERTGGSVSTLTIQRTQQEDSAVYLCASSPQGTNQPQHFGDGTRLSIL.

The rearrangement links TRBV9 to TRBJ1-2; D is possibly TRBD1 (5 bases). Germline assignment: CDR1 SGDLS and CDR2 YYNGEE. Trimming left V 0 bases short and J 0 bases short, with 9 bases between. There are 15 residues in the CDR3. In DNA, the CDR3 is TGTGCCAGCAGCGTAGGGGGGACGCCTAACTATGGCTACACCTTC. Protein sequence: CASSVGGTPNYGYTF.

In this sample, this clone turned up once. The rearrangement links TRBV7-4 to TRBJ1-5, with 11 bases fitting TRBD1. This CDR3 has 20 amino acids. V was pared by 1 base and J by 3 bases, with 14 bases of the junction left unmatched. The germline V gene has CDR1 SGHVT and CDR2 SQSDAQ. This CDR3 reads CASSLGAITQGQGDNQPQHF. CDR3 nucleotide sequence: TGTGCCAGCAGCTTAGGCGCTATTACGCAGGGACAGGGGGACAATCAGCCCCAGCATTTT.